This T cell receptor (beta chain) originates from a study of control samples from healthy donors and cancer patients. Sequencing used immunoSEQ multiplex PCR; TCRdb keeps in-frame clones, though not all of them. Of about 220,000 clones detected, roughly 94% appear once; the ten largest clones hold 1.5%. Germline V gene lookup returns CDR1 LGHDT and CDR2 YNNKEL (reference sequence). This CDR3 has 16 amino acids. V lost 6 bases and J lost 5; bases outside the gene matches: 9. The chain carries TRBV3-1 (or the pseudogene TRBV3-2) and TRBJ2-2; 10 positions agree with TRBD1. The sequence came from a man between 45 and 60 years old in good health. Material for sequencing was blood. As DNA, the CDR3 is TGTGCCAGCAGTCTAAGACGGACAGGGGGTACCGGGGAGCTGTTTTTT. It translates to CASSLRRTGGTGELFF.